A selection of T cell receptor beta chains follows, all from one sample in a study of T cells after yellow fever vaccination. One entry per CDR3 protein results from TCRdb running MiXCR on the 5' RACE reads. The table includes just under 600,000 distinct CDR3 sequences, approximately 13% detected once. Sequencing was performed on PBMCs, taken on the day of the yellow fever booster vaccination. All receptors come from a man aged 30-40 years who received the YFV17D yellow fever vaccine. CDR3s include the opening cysteine and the closing phenylalanine or tryptophan. The order of the fields is J gene, V gene, clone size, D gene, CDR3 protein, CDR3 DNA. D genes are given only for firm matches. The size of a clone is reported for some rows only, either as once, few or many, or as a class for expanded clones.

TRBJ2-7,TRBV7-9,many,-,CASSWGVGGSYEQYF,TGTGCCAGCAGCTGGGGTGTTGGGGGGTCCTACGAGCAGTACTTC
TRBJ1-2,TRBV12-3/TRBV12-4,many,-,CASTRRDNYGYTF,TGTGCCAGCACCCGACGGGATAACTATGGCTACACCTTC
TRBJ2-1,TRBV7-3,-,TRBD2,CASSLLDGTNNEQFF,TGTGCCAGCAGCCTACTGGACGGGACTAACAATGAGCAGTTCTTC
TRBJ2-7,TRBV5-4,-,TRBD1,CASSLGMGPGQVNYEQYF,TGTGCCAGCAGCTTGGGGATGGGGCCGGGACAGGTGAACTACGAGCAGTACTTC
TRBJ2-1,TRBV30,few,TRBD1,CAWSKVGGSDEQFF,TGTGCCTGGAGTAAGGTAGGGGGCTCGGACGAGCAGTTCTTC
TRBJ2-2,TRBV12-3/TRBV12-4,-,TRBD1,CASRPRGTTGELFF,TGTGCCAGCAGACCCAGGGGGACCACCGGGGAGCTGTTTTTT
TRBJ2-4,TRBV10-2,few,TRBD2,CASSESLFVGTRPTKNIQYF,TGCGCCAGCAGTGAGTCTCTTTTTGTTGGGACTAGACCGACCAAAAACATTCAGTACTTC
TRBJ2-7,TRBV5-1,many,TRBD2,CASSLVASGSYEQYF,TGCGCCAGCAGCTTGGTCGCTAGCGGGAGTTACGAGCAGTACTTC
TRBJ2-1,TRBV7-7,many,TRBD1,CASSSDRDNEQFF,TGTGCCAGCAGCTCGGACAGGGACAATGAGCAGTTCTTC
TRBJ1-2,TRBV7-8,few,TRBD1,CASSQGSQGAVGYTF,TGTGCCAGCAGCCAGGGATCCCAGGGGGCGGTCGGCTACACCTTC
TRBJ2-7,TRBV5-1,-,-,CASSSEPLYGEQYF,TGCGCCAGCAGCTCTGAGCCGCTATACGGAGAGCAGTACTTC
TRBJ2-1,TRBV5-1,-,-,CASSGVLGGNNEQFF,TGCGCCAGCAGCGGGGTATTAGGAGGCAACAATGAGCAGTTCTTC